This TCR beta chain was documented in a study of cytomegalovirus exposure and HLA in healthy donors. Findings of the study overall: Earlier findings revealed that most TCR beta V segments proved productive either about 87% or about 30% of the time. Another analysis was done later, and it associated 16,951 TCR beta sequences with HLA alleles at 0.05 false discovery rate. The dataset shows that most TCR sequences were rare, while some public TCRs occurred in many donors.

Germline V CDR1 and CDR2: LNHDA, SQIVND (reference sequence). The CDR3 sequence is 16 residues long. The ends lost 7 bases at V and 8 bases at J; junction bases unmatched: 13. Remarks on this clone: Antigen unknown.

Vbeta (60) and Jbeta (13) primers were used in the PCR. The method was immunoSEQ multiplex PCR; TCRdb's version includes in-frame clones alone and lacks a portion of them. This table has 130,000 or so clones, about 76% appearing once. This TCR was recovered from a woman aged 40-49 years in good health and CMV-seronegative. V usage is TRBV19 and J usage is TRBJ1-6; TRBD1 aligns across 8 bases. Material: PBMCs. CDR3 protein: CASNLGTGLRDSPLHF. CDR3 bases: TGTGCCAGTAACCTGGGGACAGGCCTTCGGGATTCACCCCTCCACTTT.